This TCR beta chain was profiled in a study of T cell responses to AZD1222 COVID-19 vaccine. On this clone itself: Antigen: not known.

The CDR3 spans 16 residues. Germline V gene sequence: CDR1 GTSNPN, CDR2 SVGIG (reference sequence). With 2 bases removed from V and 0 bases from J, the gap between germline ends came to 14 bases. Sequenced by immunoSEQ multiplex PCR; TCRdb stores in-frame clones only, minus some. In the table there are nearly 100,000 clones, about 88% of which are singletons. Study-wide results and caveats: Donors in the cohort were predominantly white British and more often female, and clonal diversity was possibly underestimated. No day 14 peak samples; only post-peak repertoires were characterized. Nearly half of spike-specific TCRs reportedly target unmutated variant regions. After two AZD1222 doses, spike-specific TCR breadth and depth rose versus day 0.

This chain joins TRBV30 and TRBJ2-1; D tentatively reads TRBD1 or TRBD2 (5 bases each). This receptor was obtained from an adult in good health. The sample in question was peripheral blood, obtained on day 0 of AZD1222 vaccination. CDR3 in amino acids: CAWSSGTRSSYNEQFF. CDR3 sequence (DNA): TGTGCCTGGAGTTCAGGGACGCGGAGCTCCTACAATGAGCAGTTCTTC. The whole variable domain, remainder taken from reference TRBV30 and TRBJ2-1, is SQTIHQWPATLVQPVGSPLSLECTVEGTSNPNLYWYRQAAGRGLQLLFYSVGIGQISSEVPQNLSASRPQDRQFILSSKKLLLSDSGFYLCAWSSGTRSSYNEQFFGPGTRLTVL.